This TCR beta chain comes out of a study of blood T cell repertoires in COVID-19. Looking at the study overall: Some COVID-19 samples were acute and others convalescent; all came from the United States, Italy and Spain. T cells, B-cell-depleted T cells, or PBMCs supplied cDNA or gDNA.

Germline-derived CDR1 and CDR2 are SEHNR and FQNEAQ (reference sequence). The CDR3 totals 11 residues. Trimming took 2 bases from V and 7 from J, leaving 6 bases between them. In the source study's methods: Nucleated cell counts were estimated from reference gene primer amplification. Clones were read by immunoSEQ multiplex PCR, and TCRdb kept only the in-frame ones, dropping some. V, J and clone size derive from that table, while D and trimming were established from the DNA sequence. The sample consists of 250,000 or so clones, 88% of them appearing once. This TCR was recovered from a woman aged 60-75 years with acute or convalescent COVID-19. Sequencing was done on a sample of peripheral blood. The V and J genes are TRBV7-9 and TRBJ2-7; D ambiguous. DNA for the CDR3: TGTGCCAGCAGCTTAACCGGGGAGCAGTACTTC. It specifies CASSLTGEQYF.